The 5 T cell receptor beta chains below all came from one sample that was sequenced in a study of CD8 T cells in ankylosing spondylitis. TCRdb reprocessed the 5' RACE reads with MiXCR, giving one entry per CDR3 protein. The sample carries fewer than 250,000 distinct CDR3 sequences, roughly a tenth recorded once. The specimen was blood, either unsorted or a sorted T cell fraction (not recorded which). Receptors originate from a male donor with ankylosing spondylitis or in good health (not recorded which).

As concerns this clonotype: A much larger clone lies a single base off, so this may be a read error. This chain joins TRBV21-1 and TRBJ2-5; the table's D call, TRBD1, has no DNA check behind it. TRBV21-1 has pseudogene status. CDR3 size: 18 residues. CDR3 coding DNA: TGTGCCAGCAGCACCAGACTAACGGGACAGGAGGAGGGGCGGACCCAGTACTTC. It encodes CASSTRLTGQEEGRTQYF.

A note on this clonotype: A much bigger clone sits one base away, suggesting this may be a read error. V gene TRBV10-3 combines with J gene TRBJ2-5, with TRBD1 matching over 8 bases. Germline V CDR1 and CDR2: ENHRY, SYGVKD. CDR3 length: 15 residues. CDR3 loop: CAISDNRGLKETQCF. The CDR3, as DNA: TGTGCCATCAGTGACAACAGGGGGTTGAAAGAGACCCAGTGCTTC.

This clonotype was detected only a few times. The chain employs TRBV20-1 and TRBJ2-5; D possibly uses TRBD1 or TRBD2 (5 bases each). The V end was cut by 6 bases, the J end by 5 bases, with 16 bases between. CDR1 is DFQATT and CDR2 is SNEGSKA in the germline V gene (reference sequence). The CDR3 spans 13 residues. CDR3 region: CSATGARRETQYF. The CDR3, as DNA: TGCAGTGCCACCGGGGCCAGGAGGGAGACCCAGTACTTC.

This clonotype was picked up a small number of times. V and J are TRBV10-1 and TRBJ1-3; D remains unclear. CDR1 is WNHNN, CDR2 SYGVQD, per germline (reference sequence). The germline V and J ends were trimmed by 0 bases and 0 bases, with 6 bases remaining between them. This CDR3 is 15 amino acids long. CDR3 sequence reads: CASSESRLSGNTIYF. The CDR3 coding sequence is TGCGCCAGCAGTGAGTCCCGGCTCTCTGGAAACACCATATATTTT.

This clonotype came up many times. This chain links TRBV27 with TRBJ2-7; 7 bases match TRBD2. Germline V gene sequence: CDR1 MNHEY, CDR2 SMNVEV (reference sequence). V lost 7 bases to trimming and J lost 0 bases; unmatched junction nucleotides: 6. CDR3 length: 14 residues. The CDR3 nucleotides are TGTGCCAGCACTATCGGCGGGAGCTCCTACGAGCAGTACTTC. This translates into CASTIGGSSYEQYF.